This T cell receptor beta chain stems from a study of shared T cell receptors in the human thymus (dated by TCRdb to the early 2020s). Regarding the research as a whole: The study examined how self-reactive, shared T-cell receptor alpha chains are generated in the human thymus.

On this clone itself: The target of this receptor is not known. Within one base of it there is no much larger clone, and no base qualities were kept.

Library generation was performed with the immunoSEQ multiplex PCR assay. The clones in this table, taken by TCRdb from immuneACCESS, are in-frame only. Not every clone is retained; where verified, under half of the shortfall comes from an unresolved V gene, and the cause of the rest is unknown. The sample includes over 350,000 clones, with more than 85% observed a single time. Of the sample, approximately 0.02% is held by the ten largest clones. The V and J ends are trimmed by 2 bases and 2 bases, leaving 27 bases between them. CDR1 is given as KGHSH and CDR2 as LQKENI, both from the germline V gene. The CDR3 spans 20 residues, from the cysteine through the phenylalanine. Only the CDR3 part of the read is kept: 60 bases, read in frame from the first base.

This TCR was recovered from a human donor. Material: thymocytes. The V and J segments used are TRBV18 and TRBJ1-1; TRBD1 is perhaps the D gene, given 5 matching bases. Here the CDR3 is given as CASSPLASRDPKGPNTEAFF. The sequence in DNA is TGTGCCAGCTCACCATTAGCATCTCGGGACCCCAAGGGCCCCAACACTGAAGCTTTCTTT.